These 9 T cell receptor beta chains were sequenced from one sample in a study of technical replicates of blood from a few donors. Sequencing was performed with immunoSEQ multiplex PCR; in TCRdb, only in-frame clones are kept and a portion is missing. The sample lists 98,000 or so clones, 95% occurring once. The material sequenced was T cells isolated from PBMCs. The receptor set was obtained from a human donor in good health.

V is TRBV27 and J is TRBJ2-7, with 11 positions matching TRBD2. Germline CDR1 reads MNHEY; CDR2 reads SMNVEV (reference sequence). The CDR3 totals 16 residues. V trimming: 6 bases; J trimming: 6 bases; junction bases outside the gene matches: 13. The DNA of the CDR3 is TGTGCCAGCAGAAACCTTAGCGGGAGGGCCCGATCCGAGCAGTACTTC. Its translation: CASRNLSGRARSEQYF.

V gene TRBV25-1 combines with J gene TRBJ2-7; tentative D call: TRBD1 (6 bases). V was clipped by 9 bases and J by 2 bases, with 17 bases between them. Germline V lookup: CDR1 MGHDK, CDR2 SYGVNS. The CDR3 contains 14 residues. The CDR3 loop is CASTNRDTTYEQYF. The CDR3 DNA reads TGTGCCAGTACGAACCGGGACACAACCTACGAGCAGTACTTC.

V usage is TRBV27 and J usage is TRBJ2-7, with a tentative D call TRBD1 (6 bases). The germline CDR1 and CDR2 sequences are MNHEY and SMNVEV (reference sequence). This CDR3 has 14 amino acids. The V end was cut by 5 bases, the J end by 2 bases, with 13 bases between. CDR3 sequence (DNA): TGTGCCAGCAGTGCCCAGGACAGTCCCTACGAGCAGTACTTC. Translated: CASSAQDSPYEQYF.

The chain uses TRBV5-4 and TRBJ2-4, with 7 bases identical to TRBD1. The CDR3 covers 17 residues. CDR1 is SGHNT and CDR2 is YYREEE in the germline V gene (reference sequence). Losses at the gene ends were 0 bases for V and 3 bases for J; bases not matched to a gene: 9. CDR3 protein: CASSLAGQAWGKNIQYF. In nucleotides, the CDR3 is TGTGCCAGCAGCTTGGCCGGACAGGCCTGGGGCAAAAACATTCAGTACTTC.

This chain uses TRBV5-1 with TRBJ2-3; the match to TRBD2 covers 12 bases. The length of the CDR3 is 18 residues. Germline V gives CDR1 SGHRS, CDR2 YFSETQ. The junction had 13 bases not matched to a gene; V was cut back by 4 bases and J by 4 bases. The CDR3, as DNA: TGCGCCAGCAGCCCTCTAGCGGGAGGGGGTGTAGATTCAGATACGCAGTATTTT. Protein: CASSPLAGGGVDSDTQYF.

The rearrangement joins TRBV28 to TRBJ2-7; no firm D call. In germline, CDR1 is MDHEN, CDR2 SYDVKM. Trimming took off 1 base at V and 1 base at J, with 8 bases between the two ends. The CDR3 length is 14 residues. The chain's CDR3 is CASSLSVESYEQYF. The CDR3, as DNA: TGTGCCAGCAGTTTATCGGTTGAATCCTACGAGCAGTACTTC.

The rearrangement links TRBV4-1 to TRBJ1-6; D ambiguous. CDR1 and CDR2 from the germline V gene are MGHRA and YSYEKL. Trimming stripped 6 bases from V and 7 bases from J, with 13 bases between. CDR3 length: 14 amino acids. The CDR3 is CASREPGSNSPLHF. CDR3 DNA: TGCGCCAGCAGGGAGCCGGGTTCAAATTCACCCCTCCACTTT.

The gene calls are TRBV6-4 and TRBJ2-1; 10 bases are a match to TRBD2. Germline loops: CDR1 MRHNA, CDR2 SNTAGT. The CDR3 has 16 amino acids. J lost 8 bases, V lost 0 bases, and 7 bases had no gene match. CDR3 nucleotides: TGTGCCAGCAGTGACTCTGGACTAGCGGTTCTAGATGAGCAGTTCTTC. It is translated as CASSDSGLAVLDEQFF.

The chain joins TRBV5-1 to TRBJ2-1; the match to TRBD2 covers 8 bases. Trimming removed 7 bases from V and 4 bases from J; junction bases left unmatched: 7. Germline CDR1 SGHRS, CDR2 YFSETQ. There are 14 residues in the CDR3. This chain's CDR3 is CASGSGALYNEQFF. The CDR3 nucleotides are TGCGCCAGCGGTAGCGGGGCCTTATACAATGAGCAGTTCTTC.